The source of this T cell receptor (beta chain) is a study of regulatory T cells in long-lasting Graves disease. Study-level information: Persistent cases took antithyroid drugs over 5 years and stayed TSH receptor antibody positive.

The germline V gene encodes CDR1 SGHRS and CDR2 YFSETQ. The CDR3 sequence is 14 residues long. V was pared by 2 bases and J by 2 bases, with 9 bases between. Time point specified: persistent/refractory GD, antithyroid drugs over 5 years with positive TRAb. TCR sequences were obtained from RNA taken from PBMCs. Graves' disease diagnosis followed American Thyroid Association guidelines. The TCR beta library used iRepertoire HTBI primers with Arm-PCR amplification of CDR3. Each CDR3 protein gets one entry after TCRdb re-called the multiplex PCR reads with MiXCR. The table shows around 450,000 distinct CDR3 sequences, with roughly a fifth occurring only once.

This chain connects TRBV5-1 to TRBJ2-3; a possible D gene is TRBD1 (6 bases). The sample consisted of peripheral blood mononuclear cells (PBMCs), taken when the disease was refractory, from a patient treated with antithyroid drugs. This TCR was recovered from a female donor with Graves disease. The CDR3 reads CASSLTGITDTQYF. CDR3 sequence (DNA): TGCGCCAGCAGCTTAACAGGGATCACAGATACGCAGTATTTT.